What follows is one T cell receptor beta chain and its context. In the original analysis: For nucleated cells, counts were estimated from reference gene primer amplification. Clones were read by immunoSEQ multiplex PCR, and TCRdb kept only the in-frame ones, dropping some. V and J calls and clone size are copied from that table; D and trimming were computed from the DNA. The sample has some 160,000 clones, 70% to 90% seen once. V was pared by 5 bases and J by 7 bases, with 13 bases between. The CDR3 has 12 amino acids. Looked up from germline, CDR1 is SGHKS and CDR2 is YYEKEE (reference sequence). The data are from a study of blood T cell repertoires in COVID-19. Study details: Specimens from acute and convalescent COVID-19 originated in the United States, Italy and Spain.

The chain has TRBV5-5 and TRBJ2-7; the D gene is possibly TRBD1 (7 bases). This TCR was recovered from a man aged 55 to 69 with acute or convalescent COVID-19. The specimen sequenced was peripheral blood. Here the CDR3 reads CASRGQGGEQYF. The CDR3 DNA sequence: TGTGCCAGCAGAGGGCAGGGGGGTGAGCAGTACTTC.